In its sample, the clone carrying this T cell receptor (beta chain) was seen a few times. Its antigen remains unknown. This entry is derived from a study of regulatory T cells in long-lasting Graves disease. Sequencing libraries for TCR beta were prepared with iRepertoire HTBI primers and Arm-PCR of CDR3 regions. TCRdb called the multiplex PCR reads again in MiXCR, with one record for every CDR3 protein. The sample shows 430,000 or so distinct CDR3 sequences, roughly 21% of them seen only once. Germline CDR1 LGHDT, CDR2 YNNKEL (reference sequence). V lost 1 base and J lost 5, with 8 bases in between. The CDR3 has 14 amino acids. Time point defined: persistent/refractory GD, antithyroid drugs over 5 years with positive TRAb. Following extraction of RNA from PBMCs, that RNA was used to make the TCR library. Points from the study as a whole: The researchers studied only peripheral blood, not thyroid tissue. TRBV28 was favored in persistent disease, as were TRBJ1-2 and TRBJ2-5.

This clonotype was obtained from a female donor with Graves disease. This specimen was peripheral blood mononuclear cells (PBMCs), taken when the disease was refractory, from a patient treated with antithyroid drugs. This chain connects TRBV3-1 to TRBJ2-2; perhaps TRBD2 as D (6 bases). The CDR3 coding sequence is TGTGCCAGCAGCCAAGCGCGGGGAACCGGGGAGCTGTTTTTT. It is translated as CASSQARGTGELFF.